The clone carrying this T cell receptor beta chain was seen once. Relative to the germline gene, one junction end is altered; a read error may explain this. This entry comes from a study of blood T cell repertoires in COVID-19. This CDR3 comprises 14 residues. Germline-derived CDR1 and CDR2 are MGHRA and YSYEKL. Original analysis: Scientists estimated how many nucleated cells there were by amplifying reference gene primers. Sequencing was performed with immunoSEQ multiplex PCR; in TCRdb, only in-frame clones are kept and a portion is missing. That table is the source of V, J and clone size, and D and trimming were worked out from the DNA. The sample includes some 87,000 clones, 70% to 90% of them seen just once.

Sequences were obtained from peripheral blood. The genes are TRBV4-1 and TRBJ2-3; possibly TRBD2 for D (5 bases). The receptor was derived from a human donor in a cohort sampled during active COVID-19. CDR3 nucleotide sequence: TGCGCCAGCAGCCAAGATGCCGGGGTTCGGGGAGTTGGATTT. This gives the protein CASSQDAGVRGVGF.